The 10 T cell receptor beta chains below were found in one sample sequenced in a study of blood T cell repertoires in COVID-19. Some clones are missing from TCRdb's copy, which holds only in-frame ones; the method was immunoSEQ multiplex PCR. The data contain some 120,000 clones, over 75% of them singletons. Input material: peripheral blood. Receptor source: a woman aged 55-69 years with acute or convalescent COVID-19.

The chain has TRBV19 and TRBJ2-1; possibly TRBD2 for D (6 bases). The V gene lost 3 bases and the J gene lost 8 bases, with 11 bases spanning the gap. Germline loops: CDR1 LNHDA, CDR2 SQIVND (reference sequence). The CDR3 extends over 13 amino acids. Here the CDR3 DNA reads TGTGCCAGTAGTATCGGAGGGAAGGATGAGCAGTTCTTC. Translating it yields CASSIGGKDEQFF. Combining the CDR3 with reference TRBV19 and TRBJ2-1 gives the whole variable domain DGGITQSPKYLFRKEGQNVTLSCEQNLNHDAMYWYRQDPGQGLRLIYYSQIVNDFQKGDIAEGYSVSREKKESFPLTVTSAQKNPTAFYLCASSIGGKDEQFFGPGTRLTVL.

This clone was detected once. This sequence joins TRBV7-9 and TRBJ2-1; possible D gene TRBD1, 6 bases. CDR3 size: 12 residues. Germline V gives CDR1 SEHNR, CDR2 FQNEAQ (reference sequence). V was cut by 5 bases and J by 8 bases, with 10 bases left in between. The chain's CDR3 is CASSDQGYEQFF. DNA of the CDR3: TGTGCCAGCAGCGACCAGGGGTATGAGCAGTTCTTC.

This chain links TRBV19 with TRBJ1-3; no clear D. The V gene's germline CDR1 is LNHDA and CDR2 SQIVND (reference sequence). The length of the CDR3 is 15 residues. V lost 4 bases, J lost 0 bases, and 10 bases lay in between. CDR3 DNA sequence: TGTGCCAGTAGTAAGGAGGGCTTCTCTGGAAACACCATATATTTT. It is translated as CASSKEGFSGNTIYF.

The chain carries TRBV10-3 and TRBJ1-2; no clear D. The CDR3 runs 13 residues. Germline CDR1 reads ENHRY; CDR2 reads SYGVKD. V gave up 3 bases and J gave up 4 bases, with 9 bases separating them. CDR3 residues: CAISDLGVYGYTF. The CDR3 DNA reads TGTGCCATCAGTGATCTGGGCGTCTATGGCTACACCTTC.

The rearrangement joins TRBV19 to TRBJ1-1; 7 positions match TRBD1. Germline lookup yields CDR1 LNHDA and CDR2 SQIVND (reference sequence). Trimming removed 3 bases from V and 2 bases from J; junction bases left unmatched: 6. This CDR3 is 15 amino acids long. This CDR3 reads CASSIQQGINTEAFF. DNA for the CDR3: TGTGCCAGTAGTATTCAACAGGGGATAAACACTGAAGCTTTCTTT.

The chain combines TRBV24-1 with TRBJ2-1; D gene unclear. The ends were cut back, 0 bases at V and 8 bases at J, with 7 bases in the middle. Germline lookup yields CDR1 KGHDR and CDR2 SFDVKD. This CDR3 region has 13 residues. CDR3 protein: CATSDLISDEQFF. DNA of the CDR3: TGTGCCACCAGTGATTTGATTTCGGATGAGCAGTTCTTC.

This clone was seen just once. This chain uses TRBV18 with TRBJ1-3, with a tentative D call TRBD1 (6 bases). CDR3 length equals 17 residues. Germline lookup yields CDR1 KGHSH and CDR2 LQKENI. The ends were cut back, 1 base at V and 0 bases at J, with 13 bases in the middle. In nucleotides, the CDR3 is TGTGCCAGCTCACCACTCCGGCCAGGGGACTCTGGAAACACCATATATTTT. Translated, it gives CASSPLRPGDSGNTIYF. Complete variable domain (other parts from reference TRBV18 and TRBJ1-3): NAGVMQNPRHLVRRRGQEARLRCSPMKGHSHVYWYRQLPEEGLKFMVYLQKENIIDESGMPKERFSAEFPKEGPSILRIQQVVRGDSAAYFCASSPLRPGDSGNTIYFGEGSWLTVV.

This clone was detected only once. The chain carries TRBV6-2 or TRBV6-3 and TRBJ1-2; TRBD1 matches at 8 bases. The CDR3 spans 15 residues. V dropped 5 bases and J dropped 4; count of bases not matched to a gene: 9. Germline V gene data show CDR1 as MNHEY and CDR2 as SVGEGT. CDR3 in amino acids: CASSHPTGATYGYTF. CDR3 in DNA: TGTGCCAGCAGTCACCCGACAGGGGCCACCTATGGCTACACCTTC.

V is TRBV28 and J is TRBJ2-5, with TRBD2 matching 7 bases. With V trimmed by 4 bases and J by 0 bases, 5 bases remained unmatched. CDR3 length: 15 residues. Germline CDR1 reads MDHEN; CDR2 reads SYDVKM. CDR3 DNA sequence: TGTGCCAGCAGTTCCGTCGGGAGGTACCAAGAGACCCAGTACTTC. It translates to CASSSVGRYQETQYF.

This clone was counted once. V and J are TRBV28 and TRBJ1-1; D is possibly TRBD1 (6 bases). CDR3 length: 13 residues. V shed 6 bases and J shed 6 bases, with 14 bases lying between them. In germline, CDR1 is MDHEN, CDR2 SYDVKM. CDR3 in DNA: TGTGCCAGCAGCTTCGCGGGGGCGTCTGAAGCTTTCTTT. It specifies CASSFAGASEAFF.